Below are 30 T cell receptor beta chains sequenced from a single sample in a study of cytomegalovirus exposure and HLA in healthy donors. The PCR contained 60 Vbeta and 13 Jbeta primers. Libraries were prepared by immunoSEQ multiplex PCR; TCRdb keeps only in-frame clonotypes and omits some of them. The sample has more than 140,000 clones; roughly four fifths are singletons. Sequenced: PBMCs. These receptor sequences come from a man aged 18 to 29 in good health and CMV-seropositive.

This sequence joins TRBV7-3 and TRBJ1-1; 7 nucleotides agree with TRBD1. The germline V gene encodes CDR1 SGHTA and CDR2 FQGTGA. V lost 5 bases, J lost 3 bases, and 12 bases stayed unmatched. The CDR3 has 16 residues. Written as DNA, the CDR3 is TGTGCCAGCAGCCCACCGAAAGGGGGCGCCTACACTGAAGCTTTCTTT. It codes for CASSPPKGGAYTEAFF. Full variable domain (remainder filled in from reference TRBV7-3 and TRBJ1-1): GAGVSQTPSNKVTEKGKYVELRCDPISGHTALYWYRQSLGQGPEFLIYFQGTGAADDSGLPNDRFFAVRPEGSVSTLKIQRTERGDSAVYLCASSPPKGGAYTEAFFGQGTRLTVV.

This clone was detected once. Its ends do not fully match the called genes, so a read error is possible. This chain connects TRBV5-6 to TRBJ1-5; tentative D call: TRBD1 (5 bases). CDR1 and CDR2 (germline): SGHDT, YYEEEE. The CDR3 length is 15 residues. CDR3 sequence reads: CASSLQQEGNRPQHF. CDR3 nucleotides: TGTGCCAGCAGCTTGCAACAGGAAGGGAATCGGCCCCAGCATTTT.

This clone came up once. The junction departs from the called germline gene at one end, perhaps through a read error. The chain employs TRBV6-5 and TRBJ1-2, with 8 positions matching TRBD1. Per germline, CDR1 MNHEY and CDR2 SVGAGI. The CDR3 totals 14 residues. The CDR3 sequence: CAGSPDRGGYGYTF. The DNA of the CDR3 is TGTGCCGGCAGTCCCGACAGGGGAGGCTATGGCTACACCTTC.

This clone was seen only once. This chain uses TRBV6-5 with TRBJ1-1; 11 bases are shared with TRBD1. The CDR3 spans 15 residues. V was clipped by 0 bases and J by 4 bases; unmatched bases: 1. CDR1 and CDR2 from the germline V gene are MNHEY and SVGAGI. CDR3: CASSYSGTGGTEAFF. In DNA form, the CDR3 reads TGTGCCAGCAGTTACTCAGGGACAGGGGGCACTGAAGCTTTCTTT.

V usage is TRBV10-3 and J usage is TRBJ2-7, with 11 bases matching TRBD2. Germline V gene data show CDR1 as ENHRY and CDR2 as SYGVKD. The V gene end was trimmed by 6 bases and the J gene end by 1 base; junction bases not matched to a gene: 14. The CDR3 loop spans 18 amino acids. The CDR3 spells CAISPRQGRTSGSYEQYF. Here the CDR3 DNA reads TGTGCCATCAGCCCACGACAGGGGAGGACTAGCGGGTCCTACGAGCAGTACTTC.

The J gene is TRBJ1-2, the V gene TRBV5-1, with TRBD1 identical over 11 bases. The CDR3 is 17 amino acids. Looked up from germline, CDR1 is SGHRS and CDR2 is YFSETQ. The ends lost 2 bases at V and 7 bases at J; junction bases unmatched: 13. CDR3 DNA: TGCGCCAGCAGCTTCACCCGGGACAGGGGGAGTACACGTGGCTACACCTTC. Its translation is CASSFTRDRGSTRGYTF.

This chain uses TRBV29-1 with TRBJ1-1; TRBD1 is a possible D gene (6 bases). Germline V CDR1 and CDR2: SQVTM, ANQGSEA. V was shortened by 7 bases and J by 1 base, with 16 bases between the two germline ends. The CDR3 runs 14 residues. DNA for the CDR3: TGCAGCGCTACAACAGGGTACTCGAACACTGAAGCTTTCTTT. It specifies CSATTGYSNTEAFF.

CDR3 amino acids: CASSYGGMKLFF. CDR3 nucleotide sequence: TGTGCCAGCAGTTACGGGGGGATGAAACTGTTTTTT. This chain joins TRBV6-5 and TRBJ1-4, with a weak D call TRBD1 (5 bases). The ends were cut back, 2 bases at V and 11 bases at J, with 9 bases in the middle. CDR3 size: 12 residues. Germline V gene sequence: CDR1 MNHEY, CDR2 SVGAGI.

This rearrangement joins TRBV5-1 to TRBJ1-6; possible D gene TRBD1, 5 bases. V lost 4 bases and J lost 6, with 14 bases in between. Germline V lookup: CDR1 SGHRS, CDR2 YFSETQ. The CDR3 runs 15 residues. CDR3 region: CASSGGVTFNSPLHF. CDR3 nucleotides: TGCGCCAGCAGCGGGGGGGTAACCTTTAATTCACCCCTCCACTTT.

The DNA for the CDR3 is TGTGCCACCCGGCTTGGCGGGAGCGAGCAGTACTTC. Its translation: CATRLGGSEQYF. V gene TRBV6-5 combines with J gene TRBJ2-7; the match to TRBD2 covers 7 bases. CDR3 length equals 12 residues. J gave up 6 bases and V 10 bases, and 9 bases lay outside the gene matches. Per the germline V gene, CDR1 is MNHEY and CDR2 is SVGAGI.

With respect to this clone: An end of the junction does not agree with germline; a read error may underlie this. This sample includes further DNA sequences coding for the same CDR3. The CDR3 sequence is CASSTFTGGTEAFF. CDR3 nucleotide sequence: TGTGCCAGCAGTACCTTTACAGGGGGCACTGAAGCCTTCTTT. The chain recombines TRBV28 with TRBJ1-1; 9 bases match TRBD1. This CDR3 region has 14 residues. Germline CDR1 reads MDHEN; CDR2 reads SYDVKM.

This sequence joins TRBV6-1 and TRBJ2-5, with D perhaps TRBD2 (6 bases). CDR1 is MNHNS, CDR2 SASEGT, per germline. The CDR3 has 15 amino acids. V shed 4 bases and J shed 4 bases, with 16 bases lying between them. In nucleotides, the CDR3 is TGTGCCAGCAGTGTTTCGACGGCTAGCGTAGAGACCCAGTACTTC. Its translation is CASSVSTASVETQYF.

The V gene is TRBV10-1, the J gene TRBJ2-7, with 10 positions matching TRBD1. The V and J ends lost 3 bases and 3 bases, in that order; junction bases with no gene match: 8. This CDR3 is built from 16 residues. Germline values: CDR1 WNHNN, CDR2 SYGVQD (reference sequence). Written as DNA, the CDR3 is TGCGCCAGCAGTGATTCGGGACAGGGGAAGGACTACGAGCAGTACTTC. This gives the protein CASSDSGQGKDYEQYF.

This chain uses TRBV2 with TRBJ1-1; D remains ambiguous. Germline V gene lookup returns CDR1 SNHLY and CDR2 FYNNEI. V lost 6 bases and J lost 1, with 9 bases in between. CDR3 length: 13 residues. This chain's CDR3 is CASRDGANTEAFF. The CDR3 DNA reads TGTGCCAGCAGGGATGGAGCGAACACTGAAGCTTTCTTT. The entire variable domain, with the rest obtained from reference TRBV2 and TRBJ1-1, is as follows: EPEVTQTPSHQVTQMGQEVILRCVPISNHLYFYWYRQILGQKVEFLVSFYNNEISEKSEIFDDQFSVERPDGSNFTLKIRSTKLEDSAMYFCASRDGANTEAFFGQGTRLTVV.

This clone was counted once. This chain joins TRBV6-1 and TRBJ2-1; 7 bases are a match to TRBD1. J was trimmed by 0 bases and V by 2 bases; bases with no gene match: 1. Germline CDR1 reads MNHNS; CDR2 reads SASEGT. CDR3 length: 15 amino acids. CDR3 DNA: TGTGCCAGCAGTGAACCAGGGGGCTCCTACAATGAGCAGTTCTTC. Residues: CASSEPGGSYNEQFF.

This clone has just a few counts. This sequence joins TRBV1 and TRBJ2-3; TRBD2 is taken as the D call from the table, unchecked against the DNA. TRBV1 is deemed a pseudogene. The CDR3 has 15 amino acids. The CDR3 bases are TGCACCAGCAGCTCGGAGGAGGTTAGCACAGATACGCAGTATTTT. Encoded protein: CTSSSEEVSTDTQYF.

V and J are TRBV28 and TRBJ2-2; TRBD1 aligns across 10 bases. The CDR3 length is 15 residues. The germline CDR1 and CDR2 sequences are MDHEN and SYDVKM. Germline trimming cut 6 bases from V and 5 bases from J; bases unmatched to any gene: 6. CDR3 sequence: CASRRPGQGTGELFF. The CDR3 DNA reads as TGTGCCAGCAGGCGACCGGGACAGGGGACCGGGGAGCTGTTTTTT.

The chain has TRBV5-6 and TRBJ2-7; 7 bases match TRBD2. Trimming removed 0 bases from V and 1 base from J; junction bases left unmatched: 7. The CDR3 totals 16 residues. From germline, CDR1 is SGHDT and CDR2 YYEEEE. The DNA of the CDR3 is TGTGCCAGCAGCTTGGAGGCCGGGAGGAGTTCCTACGAGCAGTACTTC. Protein sequence: CASSLEAGRSSYEQYF. The entire variable domain, with the rest obtained from reference TRBV5-6 and TRBJ2-7, is as follows: DAGVTQSPTHLIKTRGQQVTLRCSPKSGHDTVSWYQQALGQGPQFIFQYYEEEERQRGNFPDRFSGHQFPNYSSELNVNALLLGDSALYLCASSLEAGRSSYEQYFGPGTRLTVT.

The chain links TRBV28 to TRBJ2-7, with D maybe TRBD1 (5 bases). The CDR3 spans 15 residues. Germline V CDR1 and CDR2: MDHEN, SYDVKM. Between the trimmed V and J ends, which lost 2 bases and 2 bases, there was a span of 13 bases. In nucleotides, the CDR3 is TGTGCCAGCAGTTTAATTTCCAGGGCCGCCTACGAGCAGTACTTC. Its translation is CASSLISRAAYEQYF. Drawing the rest from reference TRBV28 and TRBJ2-7, the complete variable domain is DVKVTQSSRYLVKRTGEKVFLECVQDMDHENMFWYRQDPGLGLRLIYFSYDVKMKEKGDIPEGYSVSREKKERFSLILESASTNQTSMYLCASSLISRAAYEQYFGPGTRLTVT.

The rearrangement links TRBV7-2 to TRBJ2-7, with D possibly matching TRBD1 (6 bases). Looked up from germline, CDR1 is SGHTA and CDR2 is FQGNSA. This CDR3 has 15 amino acids. The V gene lost 3 bases and the J gene lost 1 base, with 13 bases spanning the gap. The CDR3 region is CASSFGQMSSYEQYF. The CDR3 DNA reads TGTGCCAGCAGCTTTGGACAGATGAGTTCCTACGAGCAGTACTTC.

This clone appeared once. The chain links TRBV18 to TRBJ1-1; the match to TRBD1 covers 11 bases. This CDR3 is 15 amino acids long. Germline assignment: CDR1 KGHSH and CDR2 LQKENI. V lost 5 bases, J lost 4 bases, and 6 bases stayed unmatched. Here the CDR3 DNA reads TGTGCCAGCTCATTACCCGGGACAGGGGGCACTGAAGCTTTCTTT. Translated: CASSLPGTGGTEAFF.

The chain has TRBV28 and TRBJ2-2; no reliable D call. Trimming removed 3 bases at V and 2 bases at J, with 4 bases between. This CDR3 is built from 13 residues. From germline, CDR1 is MDHEN and CDR2 SYDVKM. The CDR3, as DNA: TGTGCCAGCAGTTTGACAAACACCGGGGAGCTGTTTTTT. Its translation: CASSLTNTGELFF.

This clone showed up just once. The chain has TRBV11-1 and TRBJ1-1; D is uncertain. Germline CDR1 SGHAT, CDR2 FQDESV (reference sequence). The length of the CDR3 is 14 residues. V was clipped by 2 bases and J by 1 base, with 8 bases between them. CDR3 amino acids: CASSLQVSNTEAFF. The CDR3 region has the DNA TGTGCCAGCAGCTTACAGGTCTCGAACACTGAAGCTTTCTTT.

This clone was observed a few times. V is TRBV12-5 and J is TRBJ2-5, with TRBD1 as a possible D gene (10 bases). This CDR3 spans 16 amino acids. V dropped 4 bases and J dropped 7 bases, with 22 bases sitting between them. Looked up from germline, CDR1 is LGHNT and CDR2 is FRNRAP. The CDR3 is CASGSSDRGREGTQYF. For the CDR3, the DNA is TGTGCTAGTGGTTCGTCTGACAGGGGGCGGGAGGGGACCCAGTACTTC.

This clone was picked up a small number of times. The gene calls are TRBV7-9 and TRBJ1-4; D gene uncertain. The germline gives CDR1 SEHNR, CDR2 FQNEAQ (reference sequence). The V end was cut by 1 base, the J end by 5 bases, with 8 bases between. The CDR3 covers 14 residues. The CDR3 DNA reads as TGTGCCAGCAGCTTAGTGGCCTCGAATGAAAAACTGTTTTTT. Translated: CASSLVASNEKLFF.

The genes are TRBV5-6 and TRBJ2-7; 7 bases align to TRBD2. V trimming: 4 bases; J trimming: 9 bases; junction bases outside the gene matches: 19. This CDR3 has 16 amino acids. The germline V gene has CDR1 SGHDT and CDR2 YYEEEE. CDR3 nucleotide sequence: TGTGCCAGCAGCCTCGCCGCAGGTAGCGGGTCTGCCGGGCAGTACTTC. Protein: CASSLAAGSGSAGQYF.

This sequence joins TRBV28 and TRBJ2-7, with 10 bases aligning to TRBD1. The CDR3 is 14 amino acids. CDR1 and CDR2 from the germline V gene are MDHEN and SYDVKM. The V and J ends lost 6 bases and 5 bases, in that order; junction bases with no gene match: 7. CDR3 sequence reads: CASSTPGTGDEQYF. CDR3 DNA sequence: TGTGCCAGCAGCACCCCCGGGACAGGGGACGAGCAGTACTTC.

This rearrangement joins TRBV28 to TRBJ1-1, with 10 bases fitting TRBD1. Trimming at V came to 10 bases and at J to 4 bases, leaving 6 bases not matched to a gene. Germline CDR1 MDHEN, CDR2 SYDVKM. The CDR3 has 13 residues. CDR3 loop: CATGRTGGTEAFF. CDR3 nucleotide sequence: TGTGCCACCGGAAGGACAGGGGGCACTGAAGCTTTCTTT.

The rearrangement links TRBV9 to TRBJ1-1; 7 bases are shared with TRBD1. The V and J ends lost 4 bases and 3 bases, in that order; junction bases with no gene match: 6. The CDR3 spans 14 residues. CDR1 is SGDLS and CDR2 is YYNGEE in the germline V gene. The CDR3 loop is CASSTGQPDTEAFF. In nucleotides, the CDR3 is TGTGCCAGCAGCACGGGACAGCCGGACACTGAAGCTTTCTTT.

The chain carries TRBV28 and TRBJ2-2; TRBD2 agrees at 8 bases. The CDR3 totals 16 residues. V was clipped by 1 base and J by 5 bases; unmatched bases: 6. Germline V lookup: CDR1 MDHEN, CDR2 SYDVKM. The CDR3 nucleotides are TGTGCCAGCAGTTTATTCGGCGGGAGGATAACCGGGGAGCTGTTTTTT. Translated: CASSLFGGRITGELFF.